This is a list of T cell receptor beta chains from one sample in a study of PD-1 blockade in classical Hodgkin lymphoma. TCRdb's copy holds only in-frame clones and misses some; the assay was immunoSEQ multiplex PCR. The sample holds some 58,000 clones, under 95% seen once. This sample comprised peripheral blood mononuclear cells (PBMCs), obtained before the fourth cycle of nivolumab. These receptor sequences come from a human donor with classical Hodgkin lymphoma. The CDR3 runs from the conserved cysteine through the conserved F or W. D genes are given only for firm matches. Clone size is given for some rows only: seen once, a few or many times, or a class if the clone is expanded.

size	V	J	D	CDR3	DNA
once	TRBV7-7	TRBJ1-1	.	CASSLQENTEAFF	TGTGCTAGCAGCCTACAGGAGAACACTGAAGCTTTCTTT
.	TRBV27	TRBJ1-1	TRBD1	CASSLTGAEAFF	TGTGCCAGCAGTTTAACAGGGGCTGAAGCTTTCTTT
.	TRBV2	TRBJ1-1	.	CASRVDGGRGTEAFF	TGTGCCAGCAGGGTAGACGGGGGTAGGGGTACTGAAGCTTTCTTT
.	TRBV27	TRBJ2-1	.	CASTAGKNSNEQFF	TGTGCCAGCACCGCCGGGAAGAACAGTAATGAGCAGTTCTTC
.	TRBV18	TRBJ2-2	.	CASSPLERGQITGELFF	TGTGCCAGCTCACCCTTGGAACGCGGACAGATCACCGGGGAGCTGTTTTTT
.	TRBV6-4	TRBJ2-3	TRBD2	CASSDMAGGTDTQYF	TGTGCCAGCAGTGATATGGCGGGGGGGACAGATACGCAGTATTTT
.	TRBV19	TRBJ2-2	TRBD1	CASRIRTGNGELFF	TGTGCCAGTAGAATCCGGACAGGGAACGGGGAGCTGTTTTTT
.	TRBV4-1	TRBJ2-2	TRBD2	CASCPLGGGNGELFF	TGCGCCAGCTGCCCCCTGGGGGGGGGTAACGGGGAGCTGTTTTTT
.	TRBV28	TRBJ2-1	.	CASSLLAGGYEQFF	TGTGCCAGCAGTTTACTCGCTGGGGGGTATGAGCAGTTCTTC
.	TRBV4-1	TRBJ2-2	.	CASSRVAAAGGELFF	TGCGCCAGCAGCCGAGTAGCGGCCGCGGGCGGGGAGCTGTTTTTT
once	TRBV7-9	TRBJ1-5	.	CASSLEEGQPQHF	TGTGCCAGCAGCTTAGAGGAGGGTCAGCCCCAGCATTTT
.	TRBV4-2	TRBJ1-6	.	CASSQSRDIYSPLHF	TGTGCCAGCAGCCAATCGAGGGACATTTATTCACCCCTCCACTTT
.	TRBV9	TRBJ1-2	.	CASSAPVNPDGGSYGYTF	TGTGCCAGCAGCGCACCGGTTAACCCAGACGGTGGATCCTATGGCTACACCTTC
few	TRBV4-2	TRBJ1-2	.	CASSPVGGDITYGYTF	TGTGCCAGCAGCCCGGTGGGGGGCGATATCACCTATGGCTACACCTTC
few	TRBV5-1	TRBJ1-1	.	CASNAGDGAFF	TGCGCCAGCAATGCCGGAGATGGGGCTTTCTTT
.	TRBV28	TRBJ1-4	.	CASQESEKLFF	TGTGCCAGCCAAGAGAGTGAAAAACTGTTTTTT
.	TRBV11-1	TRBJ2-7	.	CASSLLTGRVAEQYF	TGTGCCAGCAGCCTCCTTACGGGTCGCGTCGCCGAGCAGTACTTC
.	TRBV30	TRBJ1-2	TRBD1	CASSSGQGGGYTF	TGTGCCTCCTCCAGTGGGCAGGGGGGAGGCTACACCTTC
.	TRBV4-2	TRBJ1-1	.	CASSQDPQFPAFF	TGTGCCAGCAGCCAAGATCCCCAATTCCCGGCTTTCTTT
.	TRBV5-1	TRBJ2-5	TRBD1	CASSHTGGYQETQYF	TGCGCCAGCAGTCATACAGGGGGGTACCAAGAGACCCAGTACTTC
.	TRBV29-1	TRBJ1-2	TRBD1	CSVWTGPVFGYTF	TGCAGCGTTTGGACAGGGCCAGTGTTTGGCTACACCTTC
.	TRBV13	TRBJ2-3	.	CASSWGTDTQYF	TGTGCCAGCAGCTGGGGCACAGATACGCAGTATTTT
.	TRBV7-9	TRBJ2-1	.	CASSSYSGATYNEQFF	TGTGCCAGCAGTTCATATTCGGGGGCGACCTACAATGAGCAGTTCTTC
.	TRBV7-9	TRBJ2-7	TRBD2	CASRLIRDYEYEQYF	TGTGCCAGCAGACTAATCCGGGACTACGAGTACGAGCAGTACTTC
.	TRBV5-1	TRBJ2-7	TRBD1	CASSLVGQGAVYEQYF	TGCGCCAGCAGCTTGGTGGGCCAGGGGGCGGTCTACGAGCAGTACTTC
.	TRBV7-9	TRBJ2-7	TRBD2	CASSIGIRGGLSYEQYF	TGTGCCAGCAGCATAGGAATACGGGGGGGCCTATCCTACGAGCAGTACTTC
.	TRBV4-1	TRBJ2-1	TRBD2	CASSQELAGGDNEQFF	TGCGCCAGCAGCCAAGAACTAGCGGGGGGGGACAATGAGCAGTTCTTC
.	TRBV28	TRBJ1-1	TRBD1	CASWDRQGRVTEAFF	TGTGCCAGCTGGGATCGACAGGGGAGGGTCACTGAAGCTTTCTTT
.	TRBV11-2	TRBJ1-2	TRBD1	CASSRLWTGDNYGYTF	TGTGCCAGCAGCCGACTTTGGACAGGGGACAACTATGGCTACACCTTC
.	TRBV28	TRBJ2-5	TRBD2	CASSRLAEAEETQYF	TGTGCCAGCAGCCGACTAGCGGAAGCGGAAGAGACCCAGTACTTC